The next 12 T cell receptor beta chains were all read from a single sample in a study of blood T cell repertoires in COVID-19. TCRdb's copy holds only in-frame clones and misses some; the assay was immunoSEQ multiplex PCR. The data contain some 250,000 clones, 75% to 85% of them seen just once; the ten biggest clones take up around 7.5%. The sample consisted of peripheral blood. These receptors all stem from a woman older than 75 with COVID-19, enrolled during active disease.

This clone was detected only a few times. The rearrangement links TRBV18 to TRBJ2-3, with D unclear. Germline CDR1 KGHSH, CDR2 LQKENI. This CDR3 region has 14 residues. Trimming took off 4 bases at V and 6 bases at J, with 14 bases between the two ends. The chain's CDR3 is CASSRIQSADTQYF. As DNA, the CDR3 is TGTGCCAGCTCACGGATACAGTCAGCCGATACGCAGTATTTT.

The chain uses TRBV3-1 (or the pseudogene TRBV3-2) and TRBJ1-1; D is unresolved. Germline assignment: CDR1 LGHDT and CDR2 YNNKEL (reference sequence). Trimming took off 8 bases at V and 5 bases at J, with 12 bases between the two ends. The CDR3 consists of 12 residues. The CDR3 spells CASGRRSTEAFF. The CDR3 bases are TGTGCCAGCGGGCGAAGGTCGACTGAAGCTTTCTTT.

The rearrangement joins TRBV18 to TRBJ2-2; 11 bases map to TRBD1. V lost 3 bases to trimming and J lost 6 bases; unmatched junction nucleotides: 6. Germline assignment: CDR1 KGHSH and CDR2 LQKENI. This CDR3 has 16 amino acids. For the CDR3, the DNA is TGTGCCAGCTCACCGCGAAGGGACAGGGGGGCCGGGGAGCTGTTTTTT. The encoded protein is CASSPRRDRGAGELFF.

The CDR3, as DNA: TGTGCCAGCAGTCCACTCCGGACTAGGAGTAGCTCCTACAATGAGCAGTTCTTC. Its protein product is CASSPLRTRSSSYNEQFF. The chain uses TRBV7-2 and TRBJ2-1, with 7 bases lining up with TRBD2. The V segment lost 6 bases and the J segment 0 bases; nucleotides outside the gene matches: 14. This CDR3 is 18 amino acids long. Germline values: CDR1 SGHTA, CDR2 FQGNSA.

The chain couples TRBV18 to TRBJ2-3; TRBD1 might be the D (6 bases). This CDR3 contains 16 residues. Trimming took 1 base from V and 0 from J, leaving 11 bases between them. Germline loops: CDR1 KGHSH, CDR2 LQKENI. The CDR3 region has the DNA TGTGCCAGCTCACCACGGGGACAACTTAGCACAGATACGCAGTATTTT. It translates to CASSPRGQLSTDTQYF. Combining the CDR3 with reference TRBV18 and TRBJ2-3 gives the whole variable domain NAGVMQNPRHLVRRRGQEARLRCSPMKGHSHVYWYRQLPEEGLKFMVYLQKENIIDESGMPKERFSAEFPKEGPSILRIQQVVRGDSAAYFCASSPRGQLSTDTQYFGPGTRLTVL.

The genes are TRBV29-1 and TRBJ2-3; D is possibly TRBD1 (5 bases). V was shortened by 4 bases and J by 4 bases, with 12 bases between the two germline ends. This CDR3 region has 13 residues. The V gene's germline CDR1 is SQVTM and CDR2 ANQGSEA. CDR3 residues: CSVAKGPADTQYF. Written as DNA, the CDR3 is TGCAGCGTTGCCAAGGGGCCGGCAGATACGCAGTATTTT.

The V and J genes are TRBV11-2 and TRBJ2-1; TRBD2 matches at 11 bases. The CDR3 loop spans 17 amino acids. Germline loops: CDR1 SGHAT, CDR2 FQNNGV. The V gene end was trimmed by 8 bases and the J gene end by 0 bases; junction bases not matched to a gene: 9. The DNA of the CDR3 is TGTGCCAGCGAGGGTAGCGGGAGGGGCCGCTCCTACAATGAGCAGTTCTTC. This sequence encodes CASEGSGRGRSYNEQFF. Full variable domain (outside the CDR3, taken from reference TRBV11-2 and TRBJ2-1): EAGVAQSPRYKIIEKRQSVAFWCNPISGHATLYWYQQILGQGPKLLIQFQNNGVVDDSQLPKDRFSAERLKGVDSTLKIQPAKLEDSAVYLCASEGSGRGRSYNEQFFGPGTRLTVL.

The rearrangement uses TRBV7-8 and TRBJ2-7; maybe TRBD1 (6 bases). The CDR3 is 15 amino acids. Germline loops: CDR1 SGHVS, CDR2 FQNEAQ. The ends were cut back, 7 bases at V and 2 bases at J, with 18 bases in the middle. The CDR3 region is CASTSSYREPYEQYF. DNA for the CDR3: TGTGCCAGCACTAGCTCATACAGGGAACCCTACGAGCAGTACTTC.

This chain uses TRBV10-3 with TRBJ2-4, with 10 bases aligning to TRBD1. V was pared by 3 bases and J by 0 bases, with 11 bases of the junction left unmatched. CDR3 length equals 19 residues. The germline V gene encodes CDR1 ENHRY and CDR2 SYGVKD. The CDR3 loop reads CAISENPGQGGLAKNIQYF. The CDR3, as DNA: TGTGCCATCAGTGAAAACCCAGGACAGGGGGGGCTAGCCAAAAACATTCAGTACTTC.

The CDR3 protein is CASSWGDTIYF. DNA of the CDR3: TGTGCCAGCAGTTGGGGGGACACCATATATTTT. The chain recombines TRBV6-6 with TRBJ1-3, with D possibly matching TRBD1 (5 bases). The CDR3 loop spans 11 amino acids. Looked up from germline, CDR1 is MNHNY and CDR2 is SVGAGI (reference sequence). V was trimmed by 4 bases and J by 8 bases, leaving 6 bases between them.

The chain employs TRBV6-2 or TRBV6-3 and TRBJ1-1; 8 bases are shared with TRBD1. The CDR3 has 18 residues. Trimming at V came to 3 bases and at J to 0 bases, leaving 12 bases not matched to a gene. Germline assignment: CDR1 MNHEY and CDR2 SVGEGT. The DNA of the CDR3 is TGTGCCAGCAGTTATAGATTACCGGGGACAGGCTTGAACACTGAAGCTTTCTTT. It codes for CASSYRLPGTGLNTEAFF.

V is TRBV5-5 and J is TRBJ2-1, with 7 nucleotides matching TRBD2. Looked up from germline, CDR1 is SGHKS and CDR2 is YYEKEE (reference sequence). The V and J ends lost 0 bases and 9 bases, in that order; junction bases with no gene match: 12. The length of the CDR3 is 16 residues. The CDR3 coding sequence is TGTGCCAGCAGCTTGGGGACTGGCGGGGGATTTGGTGAGCAGTTCTTC. It codes for CASSLGTGGGFGEQFF.